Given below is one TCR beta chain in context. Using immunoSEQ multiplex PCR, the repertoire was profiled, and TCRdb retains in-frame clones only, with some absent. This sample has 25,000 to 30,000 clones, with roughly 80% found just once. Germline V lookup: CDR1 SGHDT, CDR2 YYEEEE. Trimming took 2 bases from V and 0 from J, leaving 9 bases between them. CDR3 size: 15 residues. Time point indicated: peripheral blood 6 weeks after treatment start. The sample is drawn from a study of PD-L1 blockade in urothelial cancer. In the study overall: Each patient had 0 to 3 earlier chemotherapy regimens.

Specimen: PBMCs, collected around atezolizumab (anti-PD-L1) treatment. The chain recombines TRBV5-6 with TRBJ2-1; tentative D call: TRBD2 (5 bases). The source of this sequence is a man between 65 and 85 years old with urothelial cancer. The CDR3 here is CASSFPADSYNEQFF. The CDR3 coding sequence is TGTGCCAGCAGCTTTCCAGCGGACTCCTACAATGAGCAGTTCTTC.